Below are 8 T cell receptor beta chains sequenced from a single sample in a study of ipilimumab plus nivolumab after autologous stem cell transplantation. Here immunoSEQ multiplex PCR was the method, and the copy in TCRdb shows in-frame clones only, minus some. The sample lists roughly 25,000 clones; about 86% were seen once. This sample comprised PBMCs, obtained in a trial of ipilimumab plus nivolumab as post-transplant consolidation. These receptors were collected from a male donor with diffuse large B-cell lymphoma.

To note about this clone: The identical CDR3 is also encoded by other nucleotide sequences in the sample. This chain connects TRBV7-8 to TRBJ2-3; no reliable D call. Looked up from germline, CDR1 is SGHVS and CDR2 is FQNEAQ. V shed 3 bases and J shed 3 bases, with 4 bases lying between them. There are 12 residues in the CDR3. This CDR3 reads CASSFGTDTQYF. The CDR3 bases are TGTGCCAGCAGCTTTGGGACAGATACGCAGTATTTT.

V gene TRBV10-3 combines with J gene TRBJ2-7; D perhaps matches TRBD1 (6 bases). The CDR3 is 12 residues long. CDR1 and CDR2 from the germline V gene are ENHRY and SYGVKD. V lost 10 bases and J 6 bases, leaving 16 bases between the germline ends. The CDR3 sequence is CATGQGIGEQYF. In DNA, the CDR3 is TGTGCCACCGGGCAGGGGATCGGCGAGCAGTACTTC.

This clone was recorded once. This chain uses TRBV11-2 with TRBJ1-5; D perhaps matches TRBD1 (6 bases). CDR1 is SGHAT, CDR2 FQNNGV, per germline. V lost 0 bases, J lost 7 bases, and 7 bases lay in between. This CDR3 is 13 amino acids long. The CDR3 protein is CASSLEQGQPQHF. CDR3 nucleotides: TGTGCCAGCAGCTTAGAACAGGGACAGCCCCAGCATTTT.

The chain is built from TRBV6-5 and TRBJ2-3, with D tentatively TRBD2 (6 bases). Germline V gene lookup returns CDR1 MNHEY and CDR2 SVGAGI. CDR3 size: 15 residues. V lost 0 bases and J 6 bases, leaving 13 bases between the germline ends. The DNA of the CDR3 is TGTGCCAGCAGTTACTCTGCCGGGGGTCGTGATACGCAGTATTTT. It is translated as CASSYSAGGRDTQYF.

The chain uses TRBV6-5 and TRBJ2-5; TRBD2 matches 7 bases. The CDR3 has 15 residues. Trimming at V came to 2 bases and at J to 1 base, leaving 4 bases not matched to a gene. CDR1 is MNHEY and CDR2 is SVGAGI in the germline V gene. CDR3 nucleotide sequence: TGTGCCAGCAGTTACACAGGCGGGGGCCAAGAGACCCAGTACTTC. Protein product: CASSYTGGGQETQYF.

A word on this clone: One end of the junction does not line up with germline, which may come from a read error. The chain employs TRBV6-1 and TRBJ1-5; D possibly corresponds to TRBD1 (5 bases). The CDR3 extends over 16 amino acids. Germline V lookup: CDR1 MNHNS, CDR2 SASEGT. The chain's CDR3 is CASTEDQGNNNQPQHF. CDR3 nucleotides: TGTGCCAGCACTGAAGACCAGGGCAATAATAATCAGCCCCAGCATTTT.

The chain carries TRBV23-1 and TRBJ2-7; 9 bases align to TRBD1. TRBV23-1 is an open reading frame whose function is uncertain. This CDR3 contains 14 residues. The trim removed 6 bases at V and 5 bases at J, leaving 8 bases unmatched. This CDR3 is CASSRPGTGHEQYF. The CDR3 DNA sequence: TGCGCCAGCAGCCGGCCTGGGACAGGGCACGAGCAGTACTTC.

The gene calls are TRBV19 and TRBJ2-7, with unresolved D. The CDR3 runs 14 residues. The V and J ends lost 1 base and 2 bases respectively, with 9 bases between them. CDR1 is LNHDA, CDR2 SQIVND, per germline (reference sequence). The CDR3 loop is CASSIASDAYEQYF. The CDR3 DNA reads as TGTGCCAGTAGTATAGCGTCAGATGCCTACGAGCAGTACTTC. Full variable domain (missing parts from reference TRBV19 and TRBJ2-7): DGGITQSPKYLFRKEGQNVTLSCEQNLNHDAMYWYRQDPGQGLRLIYYSQIVNDFQKGDIAEGYSVSREKKESFPLTVTSAQKNPTAFYLCASSIASDAYEQYFGPGTRLTVT.